This T cell receptor beta chain was recovered during a study of blood T cell repertoires in COVID-19. Trimming stripped 0 bases from V and 2 bases from J, with 11 bases between. Germline-derived CDR1 and CDR2 are SGHTA and FQGTGA. The CDR3 covers 15 residues. The data were produced by immunoSEQ multiplex PCR, yet TCRdb's version contains in-frame clones alone and is incomplete. The sample shows 63,000 or so clones, roughly 80% of them seen only once. This clonotype was sampled from a man at least 80 years old with active COVID-19. The V and J genes are TRBV7-3 and TRBJ2-7; D is ambiguous. Input material: peripheral blood. The CDR3 region is CASSLTYGGTYEQYF. DNA for the CDR3: TGTGCCAGCAGCTTAACGTACGGCGGAACCTACGAGCAGTACTTC.